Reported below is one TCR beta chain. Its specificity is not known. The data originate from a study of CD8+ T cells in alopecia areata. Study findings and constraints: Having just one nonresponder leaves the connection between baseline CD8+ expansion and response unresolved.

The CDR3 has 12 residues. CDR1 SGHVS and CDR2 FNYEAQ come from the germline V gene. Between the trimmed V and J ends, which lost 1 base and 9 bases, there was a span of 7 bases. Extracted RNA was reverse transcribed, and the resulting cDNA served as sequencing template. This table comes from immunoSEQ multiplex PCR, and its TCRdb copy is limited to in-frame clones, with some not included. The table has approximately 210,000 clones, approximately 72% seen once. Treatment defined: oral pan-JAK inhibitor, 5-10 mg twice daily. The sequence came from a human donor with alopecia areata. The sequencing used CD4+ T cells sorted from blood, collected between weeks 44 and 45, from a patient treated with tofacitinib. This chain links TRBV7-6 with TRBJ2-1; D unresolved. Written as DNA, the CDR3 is TGTGCCAGCAGCTTAGATGCCGGTGAGCAGTTCTTC. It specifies CASSLDAGEQFF.